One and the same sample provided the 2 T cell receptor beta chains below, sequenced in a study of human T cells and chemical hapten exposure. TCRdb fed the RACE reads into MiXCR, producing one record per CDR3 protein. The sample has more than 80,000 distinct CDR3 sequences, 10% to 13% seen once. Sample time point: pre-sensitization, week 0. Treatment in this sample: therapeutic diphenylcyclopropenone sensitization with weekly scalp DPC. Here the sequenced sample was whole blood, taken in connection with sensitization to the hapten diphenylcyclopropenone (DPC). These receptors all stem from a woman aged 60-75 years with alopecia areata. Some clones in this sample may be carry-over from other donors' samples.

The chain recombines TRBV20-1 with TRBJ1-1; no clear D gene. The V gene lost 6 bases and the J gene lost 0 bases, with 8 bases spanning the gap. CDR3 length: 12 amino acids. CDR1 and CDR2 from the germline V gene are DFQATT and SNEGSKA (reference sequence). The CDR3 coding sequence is TGCAGTGCGCCCGACATGAACACTGAAGCTTTCTTT. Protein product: CSAPDMNTEAFF.

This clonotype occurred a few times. The CDR3 DNA is TGCGCCAGCAGCCAAGCCCCTAGCAATCCGGTATATGAGCAGTTCTTC. It specifies CASSQAPSNPVYEQFF. The chain employs TRBV4-1 and TRBJ2-1, with D maybe TRBD2 (5 bases). Trimming removed 1 base at V and 8 bases at J, with 18 bases between. The length of the CDR3 is 16 residues. The germline CDR1 and CDR2 sequences are MGHRA and YSYEKL.